What follows describes a single TCR beta chain. Its antigen remains undetermined. Per-nucleotide qualities are absent, and no much larger clonotype sits a single base away. This sample is part of a study of cytomegalovirus exposure and HLA in healthy donors (dated by TCRdb to the late 2010s). With regard to the full study: According to an earlier analysis of 450 to 650 of the donors, about 179 million T cells yielded 120 million or so unique TCR beta sequences and 276 Gb of sequence data. On average, about 240,000 unique TCR beta nucleotide sequences were sequenced per donor among about 400 genotyped donors of the cohort, with roughly 18% of those sequences being non-productive. In addition to the first cohort of 500 to 850 subjects, a separate validation cohort of approximately 130 different subjects was used. Rather than using new phenotypic data, the later analysis identified candidate immune exposures from TCR beta sequences and from how often those sequences occurred across donors. High-throughput TCR immunosequencing, statistical association of individual TCRs with disease status, and machine learning were combined to predict cytomegalovirus infection status. Genome-wide SNP genotypes for about three fifths of the roughly 700 donors were used in a later genetic analysis, which treated that subset as a discovery cohort. In a later analysis, previously published TCR beta repertoires from about 640 donors were re-analyzed and high-resolution HLA genotyping was added so that TCR occurrence patterns could be studied. Of the 300 to 450 genotyped donors, approximately 82% fell in the genetic ancestry cluster associated with self-reported Caucasian donors. In an earlier analysis of around 540 of the donors, high-throughput TCR beta sequencing was used to judge whether each TCR beta V gene segment behaved as functional or pseudogenic. HLA typing included class I and class II loci at four-digit resolution. Every discovery cohort repertoire had been produced on one sequencing platform. The study used immunosequencing to profile the T cell repertoires of 670 or so subjects and linked those repertoires to cytomegalovirus serostatus. The study aimed to test whether signatures of past pathogen exposure could be identified by cataloging public T cell receptors. A handful of DR-DQ haplotypes were treated as single units for association and clustering because of strong linkage in the cohort. Typing coverage varied by locus: about 629-640 donors for A, B, C, DRB1 and DQB1; 522 for DQA1; more than 600 for DPA1; approximately 490 for DPB1. About 280 gigabases of sequencing data and around 87 million unique TCR sequences were included in an early release covering under 650 HLA-typed donors. Alongside the repertoire data, information on donor age, sex, ethnicity and CMV serostatus was compiled. Findings and caveats that apply to the study as a whole: Only TCR beta chains were sequenced in this cohort, and the absence of alpha or paired-chain data limited detectable features. In the study, approximately 160 TCR beta chains were listed as associated with cytomegalovirus. When HLA alleles, especially DR and DQ, strongly co-occurred, TCR associations were difficult to assign to individual alleles. Over 15 rarely observed V segments, including chromosome 9 orphons, were excluded from the earlier analysis of some 590 of the donors because counts were too low. Most CMV-associated TCR beta chains appeared to be HLA-restricted in a later analysis, and the HLA associations seemed to be driven largely by CMV exposure. The authors suggested that the approach could potentially be extended to other disease states and immunological phenotypes. An association between a missense DCLRE1C variant and V-gene and J-gene trimming of TCR beta chains was found in a later genetic analysis and replicated in an independent cohort. Specific HLA alleles were associated with 16,951 TCR beta sequences at a false discovery rate of 0.05 in a later analysis. The sequencing pipeline was judged likely to have produced a cluster of highly shared sequence variants as a technical artifact. A later genetic analysis reported fewer N-insertions in productive TCRs among donors in an Asian-associated ancestry cluster than the roughly 700-donor mean. A few of the identified cytomegalovirus-associated TCR beta chains were confirmed in vitro to be specific for cytomegalovirus antigens. While some public TCRs were present in many individuals, most TCR sequences turned up only very rarely across donors. HLA typing was unavailable for some donors at each locus, so association tests used only the typed subset. In a later analysis, the rate of TCR association differed among HLA loci, with DRB1 alleles having the most associated TCRs and HLA-C alleles having the fewest. Cytomegalovirus status was reported to be diagnosed by the classifier with high specificity and sensitivity in both the original and validation cohorts. Presence/absence analyses assumed roughly uniform sequencing depth across donors, an assumption that may not hold. In a later analysis, HLA-associated TCR beta chains showed more clonal expansion and lower generation probabilities than non-associated chains that were equally common. Several of the top co-occurrence clusters appeared to be linked to parvovirus B19, influenza, CMV and Epstein-Barr virus, according to a later analysis. A further reported finding was that TCR beta sequences accurately predicted the HLA-A and HLA-B alleles for most subjects in the first cohort. An earlier analysis of approximately 600 of the donors showed that most TCR beta V segments appeared in productive rearrangements either about 87% or about 30% of the time, which broadly matched IMGT annotations. The only immune exposure information available for the cohort was CMV serostatus. Correlated functional status among segregating V segments might reflect linkage disequilibrium, but an unknown experimental factor could not be ruled out.

Library method: the immunoSEQ multiplex PCR assay. The multiplex PCR relied on a mix of 60 forward primers for TCR Vbeta segments and 13 reverse primers for TCR Jbeta segments. The CDR3 region of rearranged TCR beta genes was amplified from genomic DNA with a multiplex PCR assay. Amplified TCR beta libraries were sequenced as 87-base-pair reads on the Illumina HiSeq System. On the authors' methods: A later analysis tallied approximately 87 million unique TCR beta chains across the 600 to 700 repertoires, and some 10 million of those chains were shared by two or more donors. A nearest-neighbor algorithm error-corrected the raw reads and collapsed the reads into unique sequences, merging closely related sequences to remove PCR and sequencing errors. To assign V, D and J gene segments, CDR3 sequences were aligned to IMGT reference sequences. For a sequence to be retained, a match of at least six nucleotides to both a V gene segment and a J gene segment was required. A rearrangement was called productive if the CDR3 had no stop codons and remained in frame with V and J, and every other rearrangement was called non-productive. Following IMGT convention, CDR3 was defined as the stretch from the second conserved V-encoded cysteine to the conserved J-encoded phenylalanine. In an earlier analysis of 587 of the donors, sequences lacking an unambiguous match to a single V gene segment were excluded. In an earlier analysis of several hundred of the donors, V segments were called functional above 56.7% productive rearrangements and were called segregating when the between-donor standard deviation exceeded 5%. A statistical classification framework was developed to diagnose cytomegalovirus status using the catalog of TCR beta chain sequences. V and J gene assignment, in a later analysis, came from comparing TCR nucleotide sequences with IMGT/GENE-DB human TR gene sequences. Using the TCRdist pipeline, a later analysis assigned CDR3 sequences along with most-parsimonious VDJ recombination scenarios. In a later analysis, each TCR beta chain was defined by its CDR3 amino acid sequence together with its V-gene family, and reads without a unique V-gene family were excluded. A later analysis removed 550 to 650 highly shared, low-generation-probability nucleotide sequences to deal with suspected cross-contamination and a sequencing artifact. For each public chain, a later analysis derived a clonal expansion index from normalized ranks of inferred template counts within each repertoire. A later analysis computed generation probabilities with a VDJ recombination model fitted to out-of-frame rearrangements, and checked the results against IGoR. Hypergeometric tests were used in a later analysis to score TCR-TCR, TCR-HLA and TCR-CMV co-occurrence, with a repertoire-size bias correction applied to the TCR pairs. In a later analysis, false discovery rates were estimated by permuting HLA or CMV assignments 20 times. A later analysis grouped co-occurring TCRs with DBSCAN, adding TCRdist sequence similarity when clustering within HLA-allele-positive subsets. Co-occurrence clustering excluded repertoires with fewer than 30,000 or more than 120,000 public chains, plus five with anomalous nucleotide sharing. The table was pulled from immuneACCESS by TCRdb, which kept in-frame rearrangements only. Such tables lose some clones; where checked, under half of the loss comes from unresolved V genes, and the rest has no known cause. From that table come the V and J calls and clone size; the DNA was used to work out D and trimming. In all, the sample holds more than 100,000 clones, and around 80% of those were seen once. The ten largest clones capture about 2.6% of the sample.

The cohort consisted of approximately 690 healthy bone marrow donors. At the time of sampling, every cohort member was nominally healthy, though immune exposures that went unrecorded were likely present. The donor tested CMV seropositive and was one of the 289 seropositive cohort members. A peripheral blood sample was provided by each donor, and peripheral blood mononuclear cells were used for TCR beta sequencing. Genomic DNA was extracted from the blood cell samples with the Qiagen DNeasy Blood Extraction Kit. The sequencing sample was made of PBMCs. This sequence originates from a woman in her thirties or forties in good health and CMV-seropositive.

The CDR3 protein: CASSPDRGPYEQYF. The bases are TGTGCCAGCTCCCCCGACAGGGGGCCCTACGAGCAGTACTTC. This chain joins TRBV18 to TRBJ2-7; 10 of the junction bases match TRBD1. The CDR3, cysteine through phenylalanine, is 14 amino acids long. The DNA shown is the 42-base CDR3, in frame from base 1. Via the germline V gene, CDR1 is KGHSH and CDR2 LQKENI. Trimming removed 6 bases from V and 2 bases from J; the gene matches leave 4 bases unexplained.